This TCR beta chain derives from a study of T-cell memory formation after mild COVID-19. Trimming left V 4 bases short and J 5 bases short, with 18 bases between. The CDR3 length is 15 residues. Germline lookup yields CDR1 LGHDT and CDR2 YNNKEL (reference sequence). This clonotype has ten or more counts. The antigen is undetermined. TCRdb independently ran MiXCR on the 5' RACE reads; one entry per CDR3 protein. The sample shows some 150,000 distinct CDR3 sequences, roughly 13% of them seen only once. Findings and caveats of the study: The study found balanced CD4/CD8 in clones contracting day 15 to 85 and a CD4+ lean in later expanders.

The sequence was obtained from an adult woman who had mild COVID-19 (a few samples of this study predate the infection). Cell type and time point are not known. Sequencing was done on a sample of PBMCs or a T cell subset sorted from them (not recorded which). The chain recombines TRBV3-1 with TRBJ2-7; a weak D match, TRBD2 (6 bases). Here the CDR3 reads CASSRLTGAVHEQYF. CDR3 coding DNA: TGTGCCAGCAGCCGGCTAACGGGAGCGGTCCACGAGCAGTACTTC.